The T cell receptor beta chain described here comes from a study of control samples from healthy donors and cancer patients (dated by TCRdb to 2018 to 2021). V is trimmed back by 2 bases and J by 1 base, and the junction contains 4 bases that no gene match accounts for. The CDR3 spans 16 residues, from the cysteine through the phenylalanine. The sequence is cut down to CDR3 DNA, 48 bases in frame from base 1. From the germline V gene, CDR1 is MGHRA and CDR2 is YSYEKL. As to this clone: Its antigen target is currently unknown. Nothing much larger sits one base from this clone, and base qualities are not available.

Receptor amplification or capture employed the immunoSEQ multiplex PCR assay. TCRdb took this table from immuneACCESS and kept in-frame rearrangements with V and J called. Such tables lack part of the clones; where checked against another copy, unresolved V genes explain under half of the gap, and the rest is unexplained. The sample includes 190,000 or so clones, with approximately 95% observed a single time. In total, the top ten clones hold more than 1.4% of the sample. The sample consisted of blood. In this chain, TRBV4-1 is recombined with TRBJ1-2, with 10 bases matching TRBD1. This clonotype was sampled from a man younger than 35 in good health. In nucleotides, the sequence is TGCGCCAGCAGCCAACCCCGGACAGGGGGTAACTATGGCTACACCTTC. This is translated as CASSQPRTGGNYGYTF.